Presented here are 16 T cell receptor beta chains from one specimen sequenced in a study of T-cell memory formation after mild COVID-19. TCRdb independently ran MiXCR on the 5' RACE reads; one entry per CDR3 protein. In the table there are about 110,000 distinct CDR3 sequences, about an eighth of which are singletons. The specimen sequenced was PBMCs or a T cell subset sorted from them (not recorded which). These receptors were collected from a man between 18 and 35 years old who had mild COVID-19 (a few samples of this study predate the infection). Cell type and time point are not known.

This clonotype was observed once. This rearrangement joins TRBV29-1 to TRBJ1-2; 8 bases line up with TRBD1. The CDR3 contains 13 residues. Germline V CDR1 and CDR2: SQVTM, ANQGSEA. Germline trimming cut 7 bases from V and 5 bases from J; bases unmatched to any gene: 9. CDR3 bases: TGCAGCGCGTGGGGGACAGGAATTTATGGCTACACCTTC. Translated, it gives CSAWGTGIYGYTF.

Only a few counts were recorded for this clonotype. A read error may account for a junction end that differs from germline. The V gene is TRBV7-7, the J gene TRBJ2-5, with D possibly being TRBD2 (7 bases). The length of the CDR3 is 18 residues. The germline CDR1 and CDR2 sequences are SSHAT and FNYEAQ (reference sequence). CDR3 amino acids: CASSFIPAGDIGRETQYF. CDR3 nucleotide sequence: TGTGCTAGCAGCTTCATTCCGGCGGGGGACATTGGGAGAGAGACCCAGTACTTC.

The chain employs TRBV10-3 and TRBJ2-5, with TRBD2 matching 7 bases. V lost 9 bases and J lost 5; bases outside the gene matches: 24. The CDR3 is made up of 18 amino acids. Germline-derived CDR1 and CDR2 are ENHRY and SYGVKD. The CDR3, as DNA: TGTGCCATAGGGTCGTCGGTCGGCAGGGAGGGTGGGATGGAGACCCAGTACTTC. Encoded protein: CAIGSSVGREGGMETQYF.

This clonotype was detected only a few times. The genes are TRBV6-5 and TRBJ2-7, with D possibly matching TRBD1 (5 bases). This CDR3 contains 13 residues. V lost 5 bases to trimming and J lost 7 bases, with 15 bases between them. Germline V gene sequence: CDR1 MNHEY, CDR2 SVGAGI. The CDR3 here is CASSPREGAEQYF. CDR3 in DNA: TGTGCCAGCAGTCCCCGAGAAGGGGCAGAGCAGTACTTC.

This clonotype was counted at least ten times. The V call is TRBV7-9, the J call TRBJ2-7; no reliable D call. This CDR3 has 13 residues. In germline, CDR1 is SEHNR, CDR2 FQNEAQ (reference sequence). Trimming took 2 bases from V and 5 from J, leaving 10 bases between them. CDR3 nucleotide sequence: TGTGCCAGCAGCTTAACCCCGTCGGACGAGCAGTACGTC. Its protein product is CASSLTPSDEQYV.

In its sample, this clonotype was seen a few times. The chain employs TRBV28 and TRBJ1-4, with 9 bases aligning to TRBD1. Germline values: CDR1 MDHEN, CDR2 SYDVKM. Trimming cost V 4 bases and J 2 bases; bases outside gene matches: 8. This CDR3 contains 17 residues. The CDR3 reads CASSSRNRGLTNEKLFF. The CDR3 DNA sequence: TGTGCCAGCAGTTCCCGCAACAGGGGGCTGACTAATGAAAAACTGTTTTTT.

The rearrangement links TRBV5-6 to TRBJ1-4; TRBD1 agrees at 7 bases. This CDR3 contains 14 residues. V was clipped by 2 bases and J by 8 bases; unmatched bases: 6. Looked up from germline, CDR1 is SGHDT and CDR2 is YYEEEE. The CDR3 DNA reads as TGTGCCAGCAGCTTCGGCAGGGGGTACGAAAAACTGTTTTTT. This codes for CASSFGRGYEKLFF.

This clonotype was detected only a few times. The chain combines TRBV9 with TRBJ2-5; 9 nucleotides match TRBD2. The CDR3 is 15 residues long. V shed 0 bases, J shed 4 bases, and the junction held 4 bases outside the gene matches. Germline V gives CDR1 SGDLS, CDR2 YYNGEE. The CDR3: CASSVVGSGGETQYF. Written as DNA, the CDR3 is TGTGCCAGCAGCGTAGTAGGTAGCGGGGGAGAGACCCAGTACTTC.

The chain carries TRBV7-9 and TRBJ2-5; maybe TRBD1 (6 bases). This CDR3 contains 15 residues. Germline lookup yields CDR1 SEHNR and CDR2 FQNEAQ (reference sequence). V was cut by 1 base and J by 5 bases, with 14 bases left in between. The CDR3 DNA is TGTGCCAGCAGCTTAGGTCCAGGGGTACGGGAGACCCAGTACTTC. Protein product: CASSLGPGVRETQYF.

This clonotype appeared a few times. This chain links TRBV9 with TRBJ2-3; TRBD1 aligns across 11 bases. J gave up 4 bases and V 4 bases, and 2 bases lay outside the gene matches. Germline V gene data show CDR1 as SGDLS and CDR2 as YYNGEE. This CDR3 region has 14 residues. DNA for the CDR3: TGTGCCAGCAGCAGGACAGGGGGCTCAGATACGCAGTATTTT. Its protein product is CASSRTGGSDTQYF. Variable domain in full (rest from reference TRBV9 and TRBJ2-3): DSGVTQTPKHLITATGQRVTLRCSPRSGDLSVYWYQQSLDQGLQFLIQYYNGEERAKGNILERFSAQQFPDLHSELNLSSLELGDSALYFCASSRTGGSDTQYFGPGTRLTVL.

The chain has TRBV20-1 and TRBJ2-7; TRBD1 might be the D (6 bases). The CDR3 totals 12 residues. Germline-derived CDR1 and CDR2 are DFQATT and SNEGSKA (reference sequence). The V gene lost 6 bases and the J gene lost 4 bases, with 13 bases spanning the gap. The CDR3 sequence is CSAIPGEYEQYV. CDR3 DNA: TGCAGTGCCATTCCAGGGGAATACGAGCAGTACGTC.

The sample holds many counts of this clonotype. V usage is TRBV7-2 and J usage is TRBJ1-5; unclear D gene. The CDR3 has 13 residues. The V end lost 0 bases, the J end lost 7 bases, and 7 bases lay between the germline ends. Germline-derived CDR1 and CDR2 are SGHTA and FQGNSA. The CDR3 spells CASSLALQQPQHF. In nucleotides, the CDR3 is TGTGCCAGCAGCTTAGCGCTGCAACAGCCCCAGCATTTT.

The rearrangement links TRBV7-6 to TRBJ2-5; D uncertain. V was pared by 5 bases and J by 1 base, with 14 bases between. CDR1 is SGHVS, CDR2 FNYEAQ, per germline. The CDR3 length is 15 residues. The CDR3 here is CASSLISLPQETQYF. CDR3 coding DNA: TGTGCCAGCAGCCTTATTTCCCTACCCCAAGAGACCCAGTACTTC.

This clonotype was counted a few times. The chain recombines TRBV27 with TRBJ2-1, with D possibly being TRBD1 (6 bases). Germline V gene lookup returns CDR1 MNHEY and CDR2 SMNVEV (reference sequence). CDR3 length: 15 amino acids. Deletions cut 4 bases from V and 5 bases from J, with 15 bases between. The CDR3, as DNA: TGTGCCAGCAGTTATATAGGGACATCTGACAATGAGCAGTTCTTC. Its translation: CASSYIGTSDNEQFF.

In its sample, this clonotype was seen many times. V and J are TRBV6-5 and TRBJ1-6; TRBD1 matches 7 bases. Germline V gives CDR1 MNHEY, CDR2 SVGAGI. V dropped 6 bases and J dropped 7; count of bases not matched to a gene: 6. The CDR3 is made up of 14 amino acids. CDR3 protein: CASSSTGPNSPLHF. The CDR3 bases are TGTGCCAGCAGCTCGACAGGGCCAAATTCACCCCTCCACTTT.

The rearrangement links TRBV28 to TRBJ2-5, with 7 bases fitting TRBD2. With V trimmed by 8 bases and J by 2 bases, 2 bases remained unmatched. Germline assignment: CDR1 MDHEN and CDR2 SYDVKM. This CDR3 has 12 amino acids. This CDR3 reads CASGGVQETQYF. The CDR3 DNA reads TGTGCCAGCGGGGGGGTACAAGAGACCCAGTACTTC.